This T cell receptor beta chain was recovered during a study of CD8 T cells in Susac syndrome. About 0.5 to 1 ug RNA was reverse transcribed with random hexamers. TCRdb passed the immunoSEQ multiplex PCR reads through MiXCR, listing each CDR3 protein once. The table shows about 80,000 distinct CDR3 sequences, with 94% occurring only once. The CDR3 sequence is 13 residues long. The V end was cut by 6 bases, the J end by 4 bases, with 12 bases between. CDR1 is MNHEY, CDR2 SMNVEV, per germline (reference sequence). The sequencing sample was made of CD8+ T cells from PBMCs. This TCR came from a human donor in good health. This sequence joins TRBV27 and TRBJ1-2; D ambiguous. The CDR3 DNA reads TGTGCCAGCAGCCTAATGGGGTCCTATGGCTACACCTTC. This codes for CASSLMGSYGYTF.